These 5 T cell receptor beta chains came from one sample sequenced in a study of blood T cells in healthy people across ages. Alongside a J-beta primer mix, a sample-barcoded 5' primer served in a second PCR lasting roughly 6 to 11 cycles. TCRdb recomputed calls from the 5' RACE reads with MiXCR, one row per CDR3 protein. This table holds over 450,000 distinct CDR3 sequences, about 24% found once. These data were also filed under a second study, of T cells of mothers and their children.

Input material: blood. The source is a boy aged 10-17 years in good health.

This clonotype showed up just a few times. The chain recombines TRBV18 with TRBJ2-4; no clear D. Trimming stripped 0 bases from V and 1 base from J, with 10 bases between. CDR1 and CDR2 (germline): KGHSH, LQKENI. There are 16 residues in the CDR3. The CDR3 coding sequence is TGTGCCAGCTCACCACCTTTAGGGTGGGCCAAAAACATTCAGTACTTC. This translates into CASSPPLGWAKNIQYF.

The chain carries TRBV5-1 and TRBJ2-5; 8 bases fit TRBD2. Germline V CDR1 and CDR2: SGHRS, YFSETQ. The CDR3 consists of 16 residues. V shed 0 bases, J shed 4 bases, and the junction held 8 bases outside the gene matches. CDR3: CASSLGRTSSGETQYF. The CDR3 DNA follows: TGCGCCAGCAGCTTGGGGAGGACTAGCTCTGGAGAGACCCAGTACTTC. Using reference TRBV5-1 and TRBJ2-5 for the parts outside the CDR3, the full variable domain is KAGVTQTPRYLIKTRGQQVTLSCSPISGHRSVSWYQQTPGQGLQFLFEYFSETQRNKGNFPGRFSGRQFSNSRSEMNVSTLELGDSALYLCASSLGRTSSGETQYFGPGTRLLVL.

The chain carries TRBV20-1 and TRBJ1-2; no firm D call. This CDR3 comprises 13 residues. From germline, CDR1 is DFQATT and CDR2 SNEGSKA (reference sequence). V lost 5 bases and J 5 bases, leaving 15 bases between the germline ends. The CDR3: CSAQKRERYGYTF. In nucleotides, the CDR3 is TGCAGTGCTCAAAAAAGGGAGAGGTATGGCTACACCTTC.

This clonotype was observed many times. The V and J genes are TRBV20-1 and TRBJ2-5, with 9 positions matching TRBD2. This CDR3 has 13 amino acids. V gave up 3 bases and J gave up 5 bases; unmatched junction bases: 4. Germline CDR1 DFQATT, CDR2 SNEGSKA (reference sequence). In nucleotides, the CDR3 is TGCAGTGCTAGGGGGACTAGCCGGGAGACCCAGTACTTC. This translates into CSARGTSRETQYF.

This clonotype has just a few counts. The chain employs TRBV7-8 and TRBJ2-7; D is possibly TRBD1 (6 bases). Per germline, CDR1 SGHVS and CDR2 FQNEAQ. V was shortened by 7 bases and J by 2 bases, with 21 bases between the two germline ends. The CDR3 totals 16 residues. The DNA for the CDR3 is TGTGCCAGCACCAACTTATCCGGGACACACGCCTACGAGCAGTACTTC. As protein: CASTNLSGTHAYEQYF.